This T cell receptor (beta chain) was observed in a study of T cells after yellow fever vaccination. V was clipped by 2 bases and J by 3 bases, with 8 bases between them. Germline V lookup: CDR1 MGHRA, CDR2 YSYEKL. The CDR3 loop spans 15 amino acids. Template-switching 5'RACE yielded the TCR cDNA; a universal primer site and UMIs were added in the process. TCRdb re-called the 5' RACE reads through MiXCR, storing one row per CDR3 protein. In the table there are approximately 610,000 distinct CDR3 sequences, less than 20% of which are singletons. This clonotype was counted only a few times. This TCR came from a man aged 18 to 30 who received the YFV17D yellow fever vaccine. The V gene is TRBV4-1, the J gene TRBJ1-6, with D possibly TRBD1 on 6 matching bases. The source material was PBMCs, sampled about 5 days after the first yellow fever vaccination. The CDR3 reads CASSQRTDYNSPLHF. CDR3 bases: TGCGCCAGCAGCCAACGGACAGACTATAATTCACCCCTCCACTTT.